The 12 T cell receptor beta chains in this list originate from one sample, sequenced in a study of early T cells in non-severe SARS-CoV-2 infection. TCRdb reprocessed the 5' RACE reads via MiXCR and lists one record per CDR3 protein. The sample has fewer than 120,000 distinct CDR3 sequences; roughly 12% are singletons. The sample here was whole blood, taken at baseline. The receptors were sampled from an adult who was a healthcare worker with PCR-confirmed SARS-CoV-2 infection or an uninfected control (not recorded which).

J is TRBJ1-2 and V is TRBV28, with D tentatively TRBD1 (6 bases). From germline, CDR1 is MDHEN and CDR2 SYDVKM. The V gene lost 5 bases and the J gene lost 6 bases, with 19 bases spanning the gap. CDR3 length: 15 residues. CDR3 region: CASSPYPGGADGYTF. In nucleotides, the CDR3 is TGTGCCAGCAGTCCCTATCCTGGGGGCGCCGATGGCTACACCTTC.

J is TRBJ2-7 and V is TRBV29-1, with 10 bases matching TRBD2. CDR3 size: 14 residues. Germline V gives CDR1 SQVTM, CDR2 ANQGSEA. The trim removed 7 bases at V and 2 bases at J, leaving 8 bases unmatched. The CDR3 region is CSARRTSGTYEQYF. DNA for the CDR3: TGCAGCGCCCGCCGGACTAGCGGAACCTACGAGCAGTACTTC.

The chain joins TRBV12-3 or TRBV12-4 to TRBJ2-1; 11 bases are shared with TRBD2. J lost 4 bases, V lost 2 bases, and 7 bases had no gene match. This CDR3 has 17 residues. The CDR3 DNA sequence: TGTGCCAGCAGTTTATCGACTAGCGGGAAGTTGTACAATGAGCAGTTCTTC. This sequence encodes CASSLSTSGKLYNEQFF.

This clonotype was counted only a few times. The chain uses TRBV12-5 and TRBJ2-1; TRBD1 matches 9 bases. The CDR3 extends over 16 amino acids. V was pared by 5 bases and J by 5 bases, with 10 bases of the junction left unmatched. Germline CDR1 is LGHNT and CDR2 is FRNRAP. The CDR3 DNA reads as TGTGCTAGTGGTAGTTGGACAGGGGCGGTTAACAATGAGCAGTTCTTC. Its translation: CASGSWTGAVNNEQFF.

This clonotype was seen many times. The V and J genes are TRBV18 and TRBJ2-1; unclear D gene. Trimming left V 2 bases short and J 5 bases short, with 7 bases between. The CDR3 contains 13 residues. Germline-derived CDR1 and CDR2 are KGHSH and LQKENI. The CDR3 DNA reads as TGTGCCAGCTCACCAGGGCAGGACAATGAGCAGTTCTTC. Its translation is CASSPGQDNEQFF.

The CDR3 nucleotides are TGTGCCAGCAGGGTCGACAGGAGGCGTAGAGGGACTGAAGCTTTCTTT. Amino acid sequence: CASRVDRRRRGTEAFF. The rearrangement uses TRBV2 and TRBJ1-1, with a possible D match to TRBD1 (6 bases). The CDR3 consists of 16 residues. The V gene's germline CDR1 is SNHLY and CDR2 FYNNEI. The V gene lost 6 bases and the J gene lost 5 bases, with 22 bases spanning the gap.

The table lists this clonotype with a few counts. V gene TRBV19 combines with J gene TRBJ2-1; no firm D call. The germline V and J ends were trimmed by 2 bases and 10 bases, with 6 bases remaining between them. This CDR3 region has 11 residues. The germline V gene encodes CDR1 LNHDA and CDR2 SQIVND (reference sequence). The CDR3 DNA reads TGTGCCAGTAGTATAAAACTCGAGCAGTTCTTC. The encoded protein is CASSIKLEQFF.

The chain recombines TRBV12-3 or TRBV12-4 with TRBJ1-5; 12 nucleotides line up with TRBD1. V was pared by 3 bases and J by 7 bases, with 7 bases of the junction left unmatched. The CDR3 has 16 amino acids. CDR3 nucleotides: TGTGCCAGCAGTTTCGGGGACAGGGGGCGTTCACAGCCCCAGCATTTT. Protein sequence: CASSFGDRGRSQPQHF.

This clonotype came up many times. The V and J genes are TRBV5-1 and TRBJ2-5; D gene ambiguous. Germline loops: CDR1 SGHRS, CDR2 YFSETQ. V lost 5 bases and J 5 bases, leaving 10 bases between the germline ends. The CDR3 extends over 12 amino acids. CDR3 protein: CASRVDAETQYF. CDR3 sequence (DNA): TGCGCCAGCAGAGTCGACGCGGAGACCCAGTACTTC.

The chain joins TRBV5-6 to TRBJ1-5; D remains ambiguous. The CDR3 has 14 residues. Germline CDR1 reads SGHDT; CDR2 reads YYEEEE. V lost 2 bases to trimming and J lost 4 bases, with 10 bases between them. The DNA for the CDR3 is TGTGCCAGCAGCTTAAATGAGGGTAATCAGCCCCAGCATTTT. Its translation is CASSLNEGNQPQHF.

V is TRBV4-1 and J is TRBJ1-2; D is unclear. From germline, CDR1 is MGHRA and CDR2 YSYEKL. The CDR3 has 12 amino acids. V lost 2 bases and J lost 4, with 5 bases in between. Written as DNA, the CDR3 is TGCGCCAGCAGCCAAAGGGCCTATGGCTACACCTTC. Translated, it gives CASSQRAYGYTF.

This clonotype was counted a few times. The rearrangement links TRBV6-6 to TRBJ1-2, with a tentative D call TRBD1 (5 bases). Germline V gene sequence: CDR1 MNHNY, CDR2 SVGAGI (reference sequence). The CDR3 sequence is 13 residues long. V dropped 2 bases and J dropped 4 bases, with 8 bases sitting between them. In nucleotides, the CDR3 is TGTGCCAGCAGTTACGCAGACAGCTATGGCTACACCTTC. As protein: CASSYADSYGYTF.